This T cell receptor beta chain stems from a study of blood T cell repertoires in COVID-19. The table came from immunoSEQ multiplex PCR; TCRdb's copy has only in-frame clones and leaves some out. The sample has 100,000 to 130,000 clones, around 89% seen once; the top ten hold 6.8%. This clone was seen once. The V end was cut by 4 bases, the J end by 5 bases, with 11 bases between. The CDR3 loop spans 14 amino acids. Germline lookup yields CDR1 LNHNV and CDR2 YYDKDF (reference sequence). This sequence originates from a man aged 50-59 years with active or convalescent COVID-19. Input material: peripheral blood. The chain carries TRBV15 and TRBJ2-2, with D possibly TRBD1 on 5 matching bases. The CDR3 DNA reads TGTGCCACCAGCATAGGGGCTGAAACCGGGGAGCTGTTTTTT. Encoded protein: CATSIGAETGELFF. The full variable domain, in which reference TRBV15 and TRBJ2-2 provide the parts outside the CDR3, is DAMVIQNPRYQVTQFGKPVTLSCSQTLNHNVMYWYQQKSSQAPKLLFHYYDKDFNNEADTPDNFQSRRPNTSFCFLDIRSPGLGDTAMYLCATSIGAETGELFFGEGSRLTVL.